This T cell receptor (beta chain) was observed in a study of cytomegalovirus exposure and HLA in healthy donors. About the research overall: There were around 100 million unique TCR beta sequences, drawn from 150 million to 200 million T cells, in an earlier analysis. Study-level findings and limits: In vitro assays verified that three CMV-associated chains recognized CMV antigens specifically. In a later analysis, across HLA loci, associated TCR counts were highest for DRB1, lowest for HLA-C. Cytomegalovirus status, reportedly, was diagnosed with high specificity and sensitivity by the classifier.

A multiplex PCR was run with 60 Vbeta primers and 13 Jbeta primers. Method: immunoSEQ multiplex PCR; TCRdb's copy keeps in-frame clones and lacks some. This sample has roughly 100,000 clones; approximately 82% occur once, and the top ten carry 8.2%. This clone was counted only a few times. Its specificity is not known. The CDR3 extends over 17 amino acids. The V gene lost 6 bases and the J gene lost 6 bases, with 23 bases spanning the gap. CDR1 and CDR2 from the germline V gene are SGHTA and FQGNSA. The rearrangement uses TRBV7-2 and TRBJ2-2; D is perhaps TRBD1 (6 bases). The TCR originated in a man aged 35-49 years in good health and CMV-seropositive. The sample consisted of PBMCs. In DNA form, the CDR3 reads TGTGCCAGCAGTTTCACCCCGGGACACCCGGGTTCCGGGGAGCTGTTTTTT. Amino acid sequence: CASSFTPGHPGSGELFF.